The entry that follows covers one T cell receptor beta chain sequence. V dropped 3 bases and J dropped 2; count of bases not matched to a gene: 1. Looked up from germline, CDR1 is SGHRS and CDR2 is YFSETQ. The CDR3 contains 15 residues. Data came from immunoSEQ multiplex PCR; TCRdb stores just in-frame clones and leaves some out. Altogether 400,000 to 550,000 clones are present, around 79% being singletons, with the ten largest covering around 12%. This specimen belongs to a study of shared clonotypes between healthy human individuals. Looking at the study overall: Donor composition was a couple of women and three men, aged 18 to 49.

Sequenced material: PBMCs. The chain is built from TRBV5-1 and TRBJ2-7, with 14 nucleotides matching TRBD2. The source is a woman aged 40 to 49 in good health. Some clones in this sample may be carry-over from other donors' samples. DNA for the CDR3: TGCGCCAGCAGCTCGACTAGCGGGAGGGCCTACGAGCAGTACTTC. Translated: CASSSTSGRAYEQYF.